Included here is one TCR beta chain sequence, with context. Germline V gene data show CDR1 as SGHRS and CDR2 as YFSETQ. The CDR3 covers 16 residues. The V gene end was trimmed by 0 bases and the J gene end by 1 base; junction bases not matched to a gene: 7. Per the original methods: Using reference gene primer amplification, nucleated cell counts were estimated. The method was immunoSEQ multiplex PCR; TCRdb's version includes in-frame clones alone and lacks a portion of them. For V, J and clone size, that table is used; D and trimming come from the DNA. The repertoire holds about 260,000 clones, with about 90% as singletons. This sample is part of a study of blood T cell repertoires in COVID-19. Study overall: Donors in the United States, Italy and Spain gave samples during acute or convalescent COVID-19. Sample material is recorded as cDNA or gDNA derived from T cells, B-cell-depleted T cells, or PBMCs.

The Seattle site enrolled patients during active infection and followed them longitudinally. This clonotype was obtained from a person aged 18-30 years with COVID-19, enrolled during active disease. The sequencing input was peripheral blood. The rearrangement uses TRBV5-1 and TRBJ2-7; 7 bases line up with TRBD2. CDR3 amino acids: CASSLGASGSSYEQYF. The DNA of the CDR3 is TGCGCCAGCAGCTTGGGGGCTAGCGGATCTTCCTACGAGCAGTACTTC.